This T cell receptor beta chain was retrieved from a study of blood T cell repertoires in COVID-19. The overall study: Samples representing acute and convalescent COVID-19 were sourced from the United States, Italy and Spain. T cells, B-cell-depleted T cells, or PBMCs supplied cDNA or gDNA.

This CDR3 region has 13 residues. From germline, CDR1 is LNHDA and CDR2 SQIVND (reference sequence). J was trimmed by 10 bases and V by 5 bases; bases with no gene match: 4. Original handling: How many nucleated cells were present was estimated from reference gene primer amplification. Here immunoSEQ multiplex PCR was the method, and the copy in TCRdb shows in-frame clones only, minus some. V and J calls and clone size are those listed in that table; D and trimming were worked out from the DNA. The sample has about 140,000 clones; around nine tenths are singletons. The chain couples TRBV19 to TRBJ2-1, with TRBD2 matching 11 bases. The sample was peripheral blood. This sequence was found in a human donor in a cohort sampled during active COVID-19. The CDR3 DNA reads as TGTGCCAGTAGTGCCAGACTAGCGGGGGAGCAGTTCTTC. Protein sequence: CASSARLAGEQFF. The full variable domain, in which reference TRBV19 and TRBJ2-1 provide the parts outside the CDR3, is DGGITQSPKYLFRKEGQNVTLSCEQNLNHDAMYWYRQDPGQGLRLIYYSQIVNDFQKGDIAEGYSVSREKKESFPLTVTSAQKNPTAFYLCASSARLAGEQFFGPGTRLTVL.